One TCR beta chain is described in this entry. Antigen specificity is unknown. Compared with germline, one end of the junction differs, possibly owing to a read error. This entry comes from a study of tumor-infiltrating lymphocytes in primary liver carcinoma. CDR3 size: 14 residues. The roughly 19-33 mg bulk tissue piece was not sorted before simultaneous RNA and DNA extraction. Among the patients, all had chronic HBV infection and none had been treated. Samples came from superior, inferior, lateral poles and tumor centre. With 400 to 550 ng total RNA as template and a constant-region primer, TCR beta cDNA was made. Sequencing libraries for TCR beta derived from three nested multiplex PCR rounds that used slightly modified ARM-PCR. Researchers ran the first two PCR rounds for ten to eleven cycles each with TRBV1-TRBV30 forward primers and a C-beta reverse primer. From the multiplex PCR reads, TCRdb called clonotypes with MiXCR, one entry per CDR3 protein. The repertoire holds nearly 50,000 distinct CDR3 sequences, with 70% to 80% as singletons.

Study conclusions and caveats: Compared with tumor region pairs, tumor-adjacent and tumor-blood pairs overlapped less. Only around 8-25% of top clones occurred in all five tumor regions.

The clonotype comes from a man between 40 and 49 years old with primary liver carcinoma and hepatitis B virus infection. The chain is built from TRBV12-3 or TRBV12-4 and TRBJ2-1; 13 bases match TRBD2. Sequencing input: liver tumor tissue from sampling region 3. Described subset: tumor region T3, left-lateral pole. The CDR3 spells CASSMGLAGLEHFF. CDR3 in DNA: TGTGCCAGTAGCATGGGACTAGCGGGACTCGAGCACTTCTTC.